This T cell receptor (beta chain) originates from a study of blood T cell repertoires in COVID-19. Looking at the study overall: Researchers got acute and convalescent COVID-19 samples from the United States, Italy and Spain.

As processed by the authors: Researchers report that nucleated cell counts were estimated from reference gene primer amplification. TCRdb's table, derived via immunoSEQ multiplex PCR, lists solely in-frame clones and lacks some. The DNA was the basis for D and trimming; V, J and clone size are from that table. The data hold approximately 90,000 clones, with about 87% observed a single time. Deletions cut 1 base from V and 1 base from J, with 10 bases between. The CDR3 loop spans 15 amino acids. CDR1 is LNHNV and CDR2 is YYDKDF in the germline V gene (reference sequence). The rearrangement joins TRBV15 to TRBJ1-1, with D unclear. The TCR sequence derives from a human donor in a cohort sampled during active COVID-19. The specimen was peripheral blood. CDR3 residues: CATSRGGAGNTEAFF. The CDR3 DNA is TGTGCCACCAGCAGAGGGGGAGCAGGGAACACTGAAGCTTTCTTT.